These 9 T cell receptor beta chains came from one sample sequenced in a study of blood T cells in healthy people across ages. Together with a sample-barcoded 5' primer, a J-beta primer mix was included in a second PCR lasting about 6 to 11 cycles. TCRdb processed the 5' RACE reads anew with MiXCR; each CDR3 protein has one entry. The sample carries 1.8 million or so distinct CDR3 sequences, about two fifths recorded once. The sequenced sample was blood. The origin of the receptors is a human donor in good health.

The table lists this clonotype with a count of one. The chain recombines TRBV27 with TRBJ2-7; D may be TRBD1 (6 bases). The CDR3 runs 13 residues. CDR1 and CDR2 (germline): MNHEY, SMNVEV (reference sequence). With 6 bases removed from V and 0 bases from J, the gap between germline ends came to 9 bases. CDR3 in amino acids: CASRPGDSYEQYF. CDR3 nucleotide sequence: TGTGCCAGCAGGCCAGGGGACTCCTACGAGCAGTACTTC.

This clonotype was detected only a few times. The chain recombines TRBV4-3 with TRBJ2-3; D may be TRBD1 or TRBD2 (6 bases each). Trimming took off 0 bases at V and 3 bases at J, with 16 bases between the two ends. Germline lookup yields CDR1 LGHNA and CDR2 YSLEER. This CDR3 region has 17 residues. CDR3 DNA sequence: TGCGCCAGCAGCCAAGATGCCGAACCGGGGGCAACAGATACGCAGTATTTT. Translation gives CASSQDAEPGATDTQYF.

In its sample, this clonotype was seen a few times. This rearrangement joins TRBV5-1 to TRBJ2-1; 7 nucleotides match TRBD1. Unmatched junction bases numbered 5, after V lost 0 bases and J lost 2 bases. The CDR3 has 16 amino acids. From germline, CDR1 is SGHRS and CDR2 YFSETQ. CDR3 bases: TGCGCCAGCAGCTTGGCCGCAGGGGGTGCCTACAATGAGCAGTTCTTC. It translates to CASSLAAGGAYNEQFF.

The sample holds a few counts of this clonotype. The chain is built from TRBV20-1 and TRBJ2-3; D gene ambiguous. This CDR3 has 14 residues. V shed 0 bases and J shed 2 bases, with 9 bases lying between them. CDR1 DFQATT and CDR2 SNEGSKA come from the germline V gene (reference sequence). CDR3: CSAREVYSTDTQYF. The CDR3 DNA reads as TGCAGTGCTAGAGAGGTGTACTCCACAGATACGCAGTATTTT.

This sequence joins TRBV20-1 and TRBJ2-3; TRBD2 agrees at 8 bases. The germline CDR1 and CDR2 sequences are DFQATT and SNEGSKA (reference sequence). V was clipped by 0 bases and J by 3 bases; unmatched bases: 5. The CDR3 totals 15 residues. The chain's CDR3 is CSARDQRGMTDTQYF. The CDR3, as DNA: TGCAGTGCTAGAGATCAGCGGGGGATGACAGATACGCAGTATTTT.

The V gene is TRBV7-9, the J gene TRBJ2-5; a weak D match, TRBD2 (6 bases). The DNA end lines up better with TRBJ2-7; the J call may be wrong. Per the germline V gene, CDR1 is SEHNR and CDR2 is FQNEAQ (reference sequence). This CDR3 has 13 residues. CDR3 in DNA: TGTGCCAGCAGCTTAGATACGGGGGACGAGCAGTACTTC. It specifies CASSLDTGDEQYF.

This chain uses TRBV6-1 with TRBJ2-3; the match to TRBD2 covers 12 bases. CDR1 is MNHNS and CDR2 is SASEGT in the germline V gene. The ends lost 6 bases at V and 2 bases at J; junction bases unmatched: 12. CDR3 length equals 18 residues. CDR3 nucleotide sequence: TGTGCCAGCAGCCGAAACCCGGGACTAGCGGGTTCCACAGATACGCAGTATTTT. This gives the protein CASSRNPGLAGSTDTQYF.

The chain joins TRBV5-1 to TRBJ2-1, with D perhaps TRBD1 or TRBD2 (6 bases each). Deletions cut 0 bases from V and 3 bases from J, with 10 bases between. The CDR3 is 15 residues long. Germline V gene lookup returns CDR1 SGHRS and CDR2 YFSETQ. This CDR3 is CASSLEEGGYNEQFF. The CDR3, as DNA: TGCGCCAGCAGCTTGGAGGAGGGGGGCTACAATGAGCAGTTCTTC.

CDR3 loop: CASSPGRGVEQYF. DNA for the CDR3: TGTGCCAGCTCACCAGGGAGGGGGGTCGAGCAGTACTTC. The V and J genes are TRBV18 and TRBJ2-4, with a tentative D call TRBD2 (7 bases). The DNA end lines up better with TRBJ2-7; the J call may be wrong. From germline, CDR1 is KGHSH and CDR2 LQKENI. The CDR3 is made up of 13 amino acids.